Below are 3 T cell receptor beta chains sequenced from a single sample in a study of metastatic and nonmetastatic thyroid tumors. Ahead of thyroid surgery, no patient had received treatment of any kind. TCRdb reanalyzed the PCR reads via MiXCR. Of under 95,000 clones listed, around 7.8% are singletons. Sequenced: blood. Receptor source: a female donor with papillary thyroid cancer or a benign thyroid nodule (not recorded which). Some clones in this sample may be carry-over from other donors' samples.

By share of the sample, this clone is medium-sized. The chain couples TRBV30 to TRBJ1-4, with no clear D. The CDR3 spans 12 residues. The germline gives CDR1 GTSNPN, CDR2 SVGIG (reference sequence). V lost 1 base and J lost 8, with 8 bases in between. The CDR3 DNA is TGTGCCTGGAGTGCTCTAAGGGAAAAACTGTTTTTT. Its translation: CAWSALREKLFF.

This clone was counted ten times or more. This rearrangement joins TRBV11-2 to TRBJ1-4; tentatively, D is TRBD1 (6 bases). There are 15 residues in the CDR3. V was clipped by 4 bases and J by 7 bases, with 16 bases between them. Germline CDR1 SGHAT, CDR2 FQNNGV. The CDR3 DNA reads TGTGCCAGCAGCTCGAGGGGGGGCAGTTTTGAAAAACTGTTTTTT. Translation: CASSSRGGSFEKLFF.

There are many counts of this clone. CDR3 nucleotides: TGTGCCAGCAGTAGTTTGGTTGGATACTATGGCTACACCTTC. Translation gives CASSSLVGYYGYTF. This rearrangement joins TRBV28 to TRBJ1-2; D ambiguous. This CDR3 is built from 14 residues. CDR1 and CDR2 from the germline V gene are MDHEN and SYDVKM. The V end was cut by 5 bases, the J end by 3 bases, with 13 bases between.